These T cell receptor beta chains were read from a single sample in a study of early T cells in non-severe SARS-CoV-2 infection. TCRdb redid the calling of the 5' RACE reads with MiXCR, one entry per CDR3 protein. The sample shows 85,000 to 100,000 distinct CDR3 sequences, approximately 11% of them seen only once. Material: whole blood, obtained at baseline. These TCRs come from an adult who was a healthcare worker with PCR-confirmed SARS-CoV-2 infection or an uninfected control (not recorded which). The CDR3 runs from the conserved cysteine through the conserved F or W. Each record gives: J gene, V gene, CDR3 protein.

J gene: TRBJ2-3
V gene: TRBV5-1
CDR3 protein: CASSSRLATDTQYF

J gene: TRBJ1-2
V gene: TRBV30
CDR3 protein: CAWSGGQNYGYTF

J gene: TRBJ1-1
V gene: TRBV30
CDR3 protein: CAWSSQDRLNTEAFF

J gene: TRBJ2-3
V gene: TRBV24-1
CDR3 protein: CATQRVGTDTQYF

J gene: TRBJ2-7
V gene: TRBV5-1
CDR3 protein: CASSPFSGAYEQYF

J gene: TRBJ2-2
V gene: TRBV5-1
CDR3 protein: CASSLPAGGQAGELFF

J gene: TRBJ2-7
V gene: TRBV27
CDR3 protein: CASSPGQDVYEQYF

J gene: TRBJ1-2
V gene: TRBV3-1
CDR3 protein: CASSLQGGGYTF

J gene: TRBJ2-7
V gene: TRBV5-1
CDR3 protein: CTSSLRTSDPYEQYF

J gene: TRBJ2-3
V gene: TRBV7-2
CDR3 protein: CASSRTSGGSTDTQYF

J gene: TRBJ1-1
V gene: TRBV5-1
CDR3 protein: CASSVYGENTEAFF

J gene: TRBJ2-1
V gene: TRBV20-1
CDR3 protein: CSASSPTSGGPPYNEQFF

J gene: TRBJ2-1
V gene: TRBV10-3
CDR3 protein: CAIRSSTGIGNEQFF

J gene: TRBJ1-6
V gene: TRBV20-1
CDR3 protein: CSASADRANSPLHF

J gene: TRBJ2-3
V gene: TRBV5-5
CDR3 protein: CASSFTSGPAGDTQYF

J gene: TRBJ2-7
V gene: TRBV7-9
CDR3 protein: CASSPGTSGSYEQYF

J gene: TRBJ2-1
V gene: TRBV20-1
CDR3 protein: CSARDSTSGRARRGEQFF

J gene: TRBJ2-3
V gene: TRBV20-1
CDR3 protein: CSVAGVDTDTQYF

J gene: TRBJ1-1
V gene: TRBV7-8
CDR3 protein: CASSPGGVDTEAFF

J gene: TRBJ2-7
V gene: TRBV7-9
CDR3 protein: CASSLRGTGANEQYF

J gene: TRBJ1-4
V gene: TRBV29-1
CDR3 protein: CSVAGGGNEKLFF

J gene: TRBJ2-1
V gene: TRBV5-5
CDR3 protein: CATSGTGVYNEQFF

J gene: TRBJ1-1
V gene: TRBV27
CDR3 protein: CASSLKGGSTAFF

J gene: TRBJ2-7
V gene: TRBV7-2
CDR3 protein: CASSSAQSLDPGEQYF

J gene: TRBJ1-1
V gene: TRBV2
CDR3 protein: CASSESLAEAFF

J gene: TRBJ2-7
V gene: TRBV12-3/TRBV12-4
CDR3 protein: CATRGAGRTDEQYF

J gene: TRBJ1-5
V gene: TRBV5-8
CDR3 protein: CASSTGTSDHQPQHF

J gene: TRBJ2-1
V gene: TRBV10-3
CDR3 protein: CAISARQTLNEQFF

J gene: TRBJ2-1
V gene: TRBV3-1
CDR3 protein: CASSQVSPNEQFF

J gene: TRBJ2-1
V gene: TRBV7-9
CDR3 protein: CASSPKGLAGGRIEQFF

J gene: TRBJ2-2
V gene: TRBV5-1
CDR3 protein: CASSLEPHLTGELFF

J gene: TRBJ2-1
V gene: TRBV20-1
CDR3 protein: CSARSVVDNEQFF

J gene: TRBJ2-5
V gene: TRBV9
CDR3 protein: CASSVASAETQYF

J gene: TRBJ2-2
V gene: TRBV9
CDR3 protein: CASSYTPDGPTSGELFF

J gene: TRBJ2-2
V gene: TRBV9
CDR3 protein: CASSAAFSGELFF

J gene: TRBJ1-2
V gene: TRBV12-2
CDR3 protein: CASRLTPLLYGYTF

J gene: TRBJ2-1
V gene: TRBV2
CDR3 protein: CASKPSGAYNEQFF

J gene: TRBJ2-3
V gene: TRBV20-1
CDR3 protein: CSASMGQGLGLDTQYF

J gene: TRBJ2-1
V gene: TRBV20-1
CDR3 protein: CSAKRDGHYNEQFF

J gene: TRBJ2-3
V gene: TRBV11-2
CDR3 protein: CASSAGGRGADTQYF

J gene: TRBJ2-7
V gene: TRBV3-1
CDR3 protein: CASSRRTSGSFYEQYF

J gene: TRBJ1-3
V gene: TRBV7-9
CDR3 protein: CASSPGQYSGNTIYF

J gene: TRBJ2-7
V gene: TRBV29-1
CDR3 protein: CSVELAGGRSYEQYF

J gene: TRBJ2-5
V gene: TRBV5-1
CDR3 protein: CASSLTGPQETQYF

J gene: TRBJ2-2
V gene: TRBV7-2
CDR3 protein: CASSPIAGAGELFF

J gene: TRBJ1-1
V gene: TRBV5-5
CDR3 protein: CASSLDAEMNTEAFF

J gene: TRBJ2-7
V gene: TRBV24-1
CDR3 protein: CATSPSGHYEQYF

J gene: TRBJ1-6
V gene: TRBV18
CDR3 protein: CASSPTRTGSNSPLHF

J gene: TRBJ2-3
V gene: TRBV3-2
CDR3 protein: CASSQRRMGTDTQYF

J gene: TRBJ1-4
V gene: TRBV19
CDR3 protein: CASSINGRSLNEKLFF

J gene: TRBJ1-5
V gene: TRBV20-1
CDR3 protein: CSAKGQSNQPQHF

J gene: TRBJ2-5
V gene: TRBV7-2
CDR3 protein: CASSLGLAGGVETQYF

J gene: TRBJ1-6
V gene: TRBV7-2
CDR3 protein: CASSLAKAEAPLHF

J gene: TRBJ2-1
V gene: TRBV6-6
CDR3 protein: CASSYRDSYNEQFF

J gene: TRBJ1-1
V gene: TRBV6-2/TRBV6-3
CDR3 protein: CASSYSQGTEAFF

J gene: TRBJ2-1
V gene: TRBV5-1
CDR3 protein: CASSLELYNEQFF

J gene: TRBJ2-3
V gene: TRBV5-1
CDR3 protein: CASSLQPSGTDTQYF